Below are 5 T cell receptor beta chains sequenced from a single sample in a study of blood T cell repertoires in COVID-19. The method was immunoSEQ multiplex PCR; TCRdb's version includes in-frame clones alone and lacks a portion of them. The sample has some 190,000 clones, 88% seen once. The source material was peripheral blood. These receptors all stem from a man aged 18 to 29 with active or convalescent COVID-19.

The rearrangement uses TRBV7-9 and TRBJ2-1, with 8 bases fitting TRBD2. Trimming at V came to 6 bases and at J to 6 bases, leaving 10 bases not matched to a gene. Germline values: CDR1 SEHNR, CDR2 FQNEAQ (reference sequence). This CDR3 comprises 15 residues. CDR3 region: CASRDGRGRGNEQFF. In DNA, the CDR3 is TGTGCCAGCAGGGACGGGAGGGGCCGCGGCAATGAGCAGTTCTTC. The variable domain in full, completed from reference TRBV7-9 and TRBJ2-1, reads DTGVSQNPRHKITKRGQNVTFRCDPISEHNRLYWYRQTLGQGPEFLTYFQNEAQLEKSRLLSDRFSAERPKGSFSTLEIQRTEQGDSAMYLCASRDGRGRGNEQFFGPGTRLTVL.

The rearrangement uses TRBV19 and TRBJ1-5; 7 nucleotides line up with TRBD1. V dropped 7 bases and J dropped 7; count of bases not matched to a gene: 10. This CDR3 is built from 14 residues. Germline V gene data show CDR1 as LNHDA and CDR2 as SQIVND (reference sequence). In DNA, the CDR3 is TGTGCCAGTACCATGACAGGGACCTCCCAGCCCCAGCATTTT. Translated: CASTMTGTSQPQHF.

The chain carries TRBV7-8 and TRBJ1-2, with a tentative D call TRBD1 (5 bases). Germline loops: CDR1 SGHVS, CDR2 FQNEAQ. Trimming cost V 2 bases and J 4 bases, with 26 bases left between them. CDR3 size: 19 residues. CDR3 protein: CASSLFRLEGFRETYGYTF. CDR3 coding DNA: TGTGCCAGCAGCTTATTTCGTTTGGAGGGCTTCAGGGAGACCTATGGCTACACCTTC.

J is TRBJ1-2 and V is TRBV10-3, with D perhaps TRBD1 (5 bases). V gave up 3 bases and J gave up 4 bases, with 12 bases separating them. The CDR3 has 14 residues. Germline V gene lookup returns CDR1 ENHRY and CDR2 SYGVKD. The CDR3, as DNA: TGTGCCATCAGTGAAGTCGGGGGATCCTATGGCTACACCTTC. Its protein product is CAISEVGGSYGYTF.

This rearrangement joins TRBV5-4 to TRBJ2-2, with 9 nucleotides matching TRBD1. The V segment lost 4 bases and the J segment 4 bases; nucleotides outside the gene matches: 11. The CDR3 totals 17 residues. Germline lookup yields CDR1 SGHNT and CDR2 YYREEE (reference sequence). The CDR3, as DNA: TGTGCCAGCAGCCATGGACAGGGGTCGGGTCGCACCGGGGAGCTGTTTTTT. This encodes CASSHGQGSGRTGELFF.